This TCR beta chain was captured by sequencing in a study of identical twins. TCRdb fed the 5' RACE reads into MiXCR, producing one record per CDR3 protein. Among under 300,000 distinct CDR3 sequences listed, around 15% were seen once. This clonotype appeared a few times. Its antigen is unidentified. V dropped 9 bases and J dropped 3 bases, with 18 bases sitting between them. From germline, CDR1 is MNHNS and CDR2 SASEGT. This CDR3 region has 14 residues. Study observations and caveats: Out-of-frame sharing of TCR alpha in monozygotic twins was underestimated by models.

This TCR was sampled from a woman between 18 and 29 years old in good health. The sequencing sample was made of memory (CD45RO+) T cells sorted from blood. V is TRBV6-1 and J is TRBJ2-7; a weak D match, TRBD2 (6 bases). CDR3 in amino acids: CASWGGASNYEQYF. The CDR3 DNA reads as TGTGCCAGTTGGGGCGGGGCGAGCAACTACGAGCAGTACTTC.